This T cell receptor beta chain originates from a study of graft-versus-host responses after intestinal transplantation. Study-wide background: Grafts that recipients had were multivisceral, liver-intestinal, or isolated intestinal transplants.

Sequenced by immunoSEQ multiplex PCR; TCRdb stores in-frame clones only, minus some. The repertoire holds around 69,000 clones, with around 91% as singletons. The length of the CDR3 is 15 residues. V trimming: 4 bases; J trimming: 9 bases; junction bases outside the gene matches: 7. Germline V lookup: CDR1 MNHEY, CDR2 SVGAGI. Study observations and caveats: Detection of GvH clones occurred in recipient marrow, and some had their first appearance in ileum or blood. Declines in HvG clones occurring early post-transplant were associated with peak circulating GvH clone levels.

A remark on this clone: As yet, its antigen is unknown.

This chain connects TRBV6-5 to TRBJ1-6; 9 bases map to TRBD1. The sample was unstimulated CD8+ T cells sorted from spleen or lymph node cells, taken before transplant. The clonotype originates from a human donor who was the organ donor for an intestinal transplant. The CDR3 protein is CASSFIRTGVSPLHF. The CDR3 bases are TGTGCCAGCAGTTTCATCAGGACAGGGGTTTCACCCCTCCACTTT.